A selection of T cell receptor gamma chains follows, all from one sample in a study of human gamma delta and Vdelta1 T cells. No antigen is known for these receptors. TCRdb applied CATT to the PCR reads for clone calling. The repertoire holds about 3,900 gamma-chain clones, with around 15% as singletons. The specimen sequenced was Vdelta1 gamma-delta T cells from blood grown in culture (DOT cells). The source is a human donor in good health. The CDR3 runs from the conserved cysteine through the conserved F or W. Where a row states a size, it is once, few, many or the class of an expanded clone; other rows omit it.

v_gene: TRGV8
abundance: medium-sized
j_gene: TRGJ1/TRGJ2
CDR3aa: CATWAQNYYKKLF
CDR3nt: TGTGCCACCTGGGCCCAGAATTATTATAAGAAACTCTTT

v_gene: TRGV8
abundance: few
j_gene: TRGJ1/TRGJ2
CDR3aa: CATRYYYKKLF
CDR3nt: TGTGCCACCCGCTATTATTATAAGAAACTCTTT

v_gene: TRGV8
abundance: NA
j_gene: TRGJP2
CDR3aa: CATWEMSSDWIKTF
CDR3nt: TGTGCCACCTGGGAAATGAGTAGTGATTGGATCAAGACGTTT

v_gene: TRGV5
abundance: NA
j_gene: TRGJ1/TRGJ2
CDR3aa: CATWDRPSGKLF
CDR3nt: TGTGCCACCTGGGACAGGCCGAGTGGGAAACTCTTT

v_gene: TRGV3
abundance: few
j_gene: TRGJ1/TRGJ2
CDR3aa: CATWDRHKESKLF
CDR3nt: TGTGCCACCTGGGACAGGCATAAAGAATCGAAACTCTTT

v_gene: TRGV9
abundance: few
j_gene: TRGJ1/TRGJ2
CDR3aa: CALWEGYYIYKKLF
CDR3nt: TGTGCCTTGTGGGAGGGCTATTATATTTATAAGAAACTCTTT

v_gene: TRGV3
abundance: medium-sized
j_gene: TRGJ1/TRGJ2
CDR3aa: CATWEDKKLF
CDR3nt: TGTGCCACCTGGGAGGATAAGAAACTCTTT

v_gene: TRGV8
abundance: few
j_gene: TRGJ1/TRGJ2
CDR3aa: CATWDRRYYYKKLF
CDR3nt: TGTGCCACCTGGGATAGGAGATACTATTATAAGAAACTCTTT

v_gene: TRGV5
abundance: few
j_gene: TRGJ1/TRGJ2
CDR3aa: CATWEPLKKLF
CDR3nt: TGTGCCACCTGGGAACCACTTAAGAAACTCTTT

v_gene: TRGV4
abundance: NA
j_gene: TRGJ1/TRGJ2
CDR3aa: CATWDGPLNYYKKLF
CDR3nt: TGTGCCACCTGGGATGGGCCGCTAAATTATTATAAGAAACTCTTT

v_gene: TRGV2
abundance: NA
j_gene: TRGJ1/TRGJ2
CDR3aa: CATWAPPNLGYKKLF
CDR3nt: TGTGCCACCTGGGCCCCACCCAACCTAGGTTATAAGAAACTCTTT

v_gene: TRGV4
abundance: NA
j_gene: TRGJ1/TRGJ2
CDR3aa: CATWDRSRTYKKLF
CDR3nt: TGTGCCACCTGGGATCGTAGTAGGACTTATAAGAAACTCTTT

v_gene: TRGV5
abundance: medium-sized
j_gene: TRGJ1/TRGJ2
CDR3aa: CATWDRSSNYYKKLF
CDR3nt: TGTGCCACCTGGGACAGATCCTCGAATTATTATAAGAAACTCTTT

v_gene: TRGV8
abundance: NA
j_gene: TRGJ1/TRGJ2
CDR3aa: CATWDRPSNYYKKLF
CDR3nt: TGTGCCACCTGGGATAGGCCCTCGAATTATTATAAGAAACTCTTT

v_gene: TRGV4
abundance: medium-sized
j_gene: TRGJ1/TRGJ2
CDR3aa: CATWDEVKNPTPNYYKKLF
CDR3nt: TGTGCCACCTGGGATGAGGTGAAAAACCCCACACCGAATTATTATAAGAAACTCTTT

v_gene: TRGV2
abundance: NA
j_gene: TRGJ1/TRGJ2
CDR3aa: CATWDGPVSYYKKLF
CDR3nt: TGTGCCACCTGGGACGGGCCTGTCTCTTATTATAAGAAACTCTTT

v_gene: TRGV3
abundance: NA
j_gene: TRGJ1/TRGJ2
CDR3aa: CATWDRHYYKKLF
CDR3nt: TGTGCCACCTGGGACAGGCACTATTATAAGAAACTCTTT

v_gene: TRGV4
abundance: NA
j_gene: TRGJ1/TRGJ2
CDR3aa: CATWDGPRYKKLF
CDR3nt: TGTGCCACCTGGGATGGGCCTAGATATAAGAAACTCTTT

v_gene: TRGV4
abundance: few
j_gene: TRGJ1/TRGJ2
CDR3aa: CATWGISYKKLF
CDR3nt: TGTGCCACCTGGGGCATTAGTTATAAGAAACTCTTT

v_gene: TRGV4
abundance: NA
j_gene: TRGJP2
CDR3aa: CATWAGDSDWIKTF
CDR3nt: TGTGCCACCTGGGCCGGGGATAGTGATTGGATCAAGACGTTT

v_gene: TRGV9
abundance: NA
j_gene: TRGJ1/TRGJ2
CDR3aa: CALWEVTRKLF
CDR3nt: TGTGCCTTGTGGGAGGTTACCAGGAAACTCTTT

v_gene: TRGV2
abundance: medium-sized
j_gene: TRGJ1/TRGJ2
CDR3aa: CATWDGRYKKLF
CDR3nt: TGTGCCACCTGGGACGGGCGATATAAGAAACTCTTT

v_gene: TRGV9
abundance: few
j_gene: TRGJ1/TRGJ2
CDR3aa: CALWEVGLF
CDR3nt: TGTGCCTTGTGGGAGGTGGGACTCTTT

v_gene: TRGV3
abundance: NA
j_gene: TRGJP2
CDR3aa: CATWDRQEYSSDWIKTF
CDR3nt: TGTGCCACCTGGGACAGGCAGGAATATAGTAGTGATTGGATCAAGACGTTT

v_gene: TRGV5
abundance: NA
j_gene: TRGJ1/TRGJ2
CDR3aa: CATWPSRVKKLF
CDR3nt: TGTGCCACCTGGCCCTCTCGGGTTAAGAAACTCTTT

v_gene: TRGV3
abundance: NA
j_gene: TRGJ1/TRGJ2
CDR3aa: CATWAPPPKDYYKNLF
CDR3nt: TGTGCCACCTGGGCTCCTCCACCAAAGGATTATTATAAGAACCTCTTT

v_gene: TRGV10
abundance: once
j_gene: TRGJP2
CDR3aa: CAAWDWWIKTF
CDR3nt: TGTGCTGCGTGGGATTGGTGGATCAAGACGTTT

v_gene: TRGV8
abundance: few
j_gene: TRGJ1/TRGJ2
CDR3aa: CATWDGPGKKLF
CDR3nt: TGTGCCACCTGGGACGGGCCGGGGAAGAAACTCTTT

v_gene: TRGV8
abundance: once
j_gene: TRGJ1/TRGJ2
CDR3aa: CATWDKEFKLF
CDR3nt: TGTGCCACTTGGGACAAGGAATTCAAACTCTTT

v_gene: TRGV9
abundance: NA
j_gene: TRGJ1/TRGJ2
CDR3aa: CALWEVSAYKKLF
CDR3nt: TGTGCCTTGTGGGAGGTGTCGGCTTATAAGAAACTCTTT

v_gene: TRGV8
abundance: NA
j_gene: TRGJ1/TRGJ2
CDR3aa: CATWDTPYYKKLF
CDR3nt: TGTGCCACCTGGGATACCCCTTATTATAAGAAACTCTTT

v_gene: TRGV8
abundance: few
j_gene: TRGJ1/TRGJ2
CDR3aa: CATWDRPVDYKKLF
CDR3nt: TGTGCCACCTGGGATAGGCCGGTTGATTATAAGAAACTCTTT

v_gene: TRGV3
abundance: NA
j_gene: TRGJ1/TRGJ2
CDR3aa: CATWDRPVGRLYKKLF
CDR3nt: TGTGCCACCTGGGACAGGCCAGTGGGGCGGCTCTATAAGAAACTCTTT

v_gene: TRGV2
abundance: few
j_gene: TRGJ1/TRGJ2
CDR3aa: CATWDGPMGKLF
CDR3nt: TGTGCCACCTGGGACGGACCTATGGGGAAACTCTTT

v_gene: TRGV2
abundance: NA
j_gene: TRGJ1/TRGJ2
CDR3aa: CATWDPTRDKKLF
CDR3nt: TGTGCCACCTGGGACCCAACCCGGGATAAGAAACTCTTT

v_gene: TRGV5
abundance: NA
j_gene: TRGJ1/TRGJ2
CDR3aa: CATWDSQTPYYKKLF
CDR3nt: TGTGCCACCTGGGACTCCCAAACCCCTTATTATAAGAAACTCTTT

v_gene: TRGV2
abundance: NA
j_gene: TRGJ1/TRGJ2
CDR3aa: CATWDGNREKLF
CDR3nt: TGTGCCACCTGGGACGGGAACCGGGAGAAACTCTTT

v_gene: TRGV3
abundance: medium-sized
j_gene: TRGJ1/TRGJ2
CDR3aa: CATWGNYYKKLF
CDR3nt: TGTGCCACCTGGGGCAATTATTATAAGAAACTCTTT

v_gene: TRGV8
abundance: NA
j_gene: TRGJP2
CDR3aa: CATWDRSSSDWIKTF
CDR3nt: TGTGCCACCTGGGATAGGTCGAGTAGTGATTGGATCAAGACGTTT

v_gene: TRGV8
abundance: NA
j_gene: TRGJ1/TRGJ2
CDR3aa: CATWDLRKYKKLF
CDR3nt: TGTGCCACCTGGGATCTCCGGAAGTATAAGAAACTCTTT